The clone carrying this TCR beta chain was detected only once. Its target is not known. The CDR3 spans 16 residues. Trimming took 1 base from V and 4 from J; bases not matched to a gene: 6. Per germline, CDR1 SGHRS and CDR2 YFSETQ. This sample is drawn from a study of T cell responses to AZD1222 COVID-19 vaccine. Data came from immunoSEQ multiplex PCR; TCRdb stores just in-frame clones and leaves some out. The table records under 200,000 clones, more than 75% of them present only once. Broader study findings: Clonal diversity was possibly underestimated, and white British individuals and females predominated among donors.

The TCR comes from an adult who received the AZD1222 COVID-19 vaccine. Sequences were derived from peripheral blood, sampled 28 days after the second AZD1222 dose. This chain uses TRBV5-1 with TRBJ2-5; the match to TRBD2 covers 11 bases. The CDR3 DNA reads TGCGCCAGCAGCTTGACCGGGACTAGCGGAGGAGAGACCCAGTACTTC. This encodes CASSLTGTSGGETQYF. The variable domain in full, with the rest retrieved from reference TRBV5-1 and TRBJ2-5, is KAGVTQTPRYLIKTRGQQVTLSCSPISGHRSVSWYQQTPGQGLQFLFEYFSETQRNKGNFPGRFSGRQFSNSRSEMNVSTLELGDSALYLCASSLTGTSGGETQYFGPGTRLLVL.